The 13 T cell receptor beta chains in this list originate from one sample, sequenced in a study of naive and memory T cell subsets (dated by TCRdb to the late 2010s). The library came from UMI-ligation and nested PCR. Sequenced on an Illumina MiSeq. The beta constant-region primer was an equimolar mix of two oligonucleotides covering both TRBC1 and TRBC2. Four rounds of PCR were used to amplify ligated cDNA, with nested alpha and beta constant-region primers being used together with the SP2 primer. TCRdb reanalyzed the raw reads on its own, using fastp at Q25 for trimming and MiXCR for clone calling, and kept in-frame beta chains. Rows with a matching CDR3 protein are joined into one entry that keeps the most common DNA and genes. A total of 95,000 to 150,000 distinct CDR3 sequences appear in this sample, over 30% of them only once. Together, the top ten hold about 1% of the sample. Sequences were obtained from central memory CD4+ T cells from blood. The meaning of the sample's cell subset or site label: central memory, CD45RA- CD27+. The receptors were gathered from a human donor in good health.

This clonotype appeared a few times. V gene TRBV28 combines with J gene TRBJ2-1, with 9 bases fitting TRBD2. Germline V lookup: CDR1 MDHEN, CDR2 SYDVKM. Trimming removed 3 bases from V and 9 bases from J; junction bases left unmatched: 9. The CDR3 is made up of 15 amino acids. CDR3 nucleotide sequence: TGTGCCAGCAGTTTTGTTGGCGGGAGGGCCGGTGAGCAGTTCTTC. This codes for CASSFVGGRAGEQFF.

The genes are TRBV2 and TRBJ1-5, with TRBD1 matching 10 bases. The V gene's germline CDR1 is SNHLY and CDR2 FYNNEI. The trim removed 6 bases at V and 0 bases at J, leaving 8 bases unmatched. This CDR3 is built from 17 residues. CDR3 amino acids: CASRGTGETYSNQPQHF. Written as DNA, the CDR3 is TGTGCCAGCAGAGGGACAGGGGAAACCTATAGCAATCAGCCCCAGCATTTT.

This clonotype came up a few times. The chain uses TRBV7-9 and TRBJ2-1; 11 bases fit TRBD2. CDR3 length equals 15 residues. The V gene's germline CDR1 is SEHNR and CDR2 FQNEAQ (reference sequence). V was pared by 4 bases and J by 7 bases, with 6 bases of the junction left unmatched. The CDR3 DNA sequence: TGTGCCAGCAGCTCTAGGACTAGCGGGTTAAATGAGCAGTTCTTC. It translates to CASSSRTSGLNEQFF.

The chain employs TRBV12-3 or TRBV12-4 and TRBJ2-7; D might be TRBD1 or TRBD2, each matching 5 bases. CDR3 length: 14 amino acids. V was clipped by 0 bases and J by 4 bases, with 10 bases between them. The CDR3 DNA is TGTGCCAGCAGTTTAGCGGGGGTCATGTACGAGCAGTACTTC. It codes for CASSLAGVMYEQYF.

J is TRBJ2-1 and V is TRBV20-1; D ambiguous. Looked up from germline, CDR1 is DFQATT and CDR2 is SNEGSKA (reference sequence). This CDR3 spans 16 amino acids. Trimming stripped 3 bases from V and 3 bases from J, with 18 bases between. The CDR3 loop is CSASRTSSGFYNEQFF. CDR3 nucleotide sequence: TGCAGTGCTAGTCGAACAAGCTCGGGCTTCTACAATGAGCAGTTCTTC.

This chain uses TRBV3-1 with TRBJ2-7; tentative D call: TRBD1 (6 bases). The V end was cut by 0 bases, the J end by 3 bases, with 15 bases between. The CDR3 totals 16 residues. Germline V CDR1 and CDR2: LGHDT, YNNKEL (reference sequence). The CDR3 DNA reads TGTGCCAGCAGCCAAGATTTGAGGACAGCTTACTACGAGCAGTACTTC. It codes for CASSQDLRTAYYEQYF.

The rearrangement joins TRBV5-1 to TRBJ2-3; 10 bases are a match to TRBD2. The J segment lost 1 base and the V segment lost 4 bases, leaving 6 bases of the junction unmatched. This CDR3 region has 16 residues. Germline CDR1 reads SGHRS; CDR2 reads YFSETQ. DNA of the CDR3: TGCGCCAGCAGCCTGACCGGGACTAGCGGCACAGATACGCAGTATTTT. It is translated as CASSLTGTSGTDTQYF.

This chain links TRBV18 with TRBJ2-4; D not resolved. Trimming took 2 bases from V and 1 from J, leaving 6 bases between them. This CDR3 has 14 residues. Germline V gene data show CDR1 as KGHSH and CDR2 as LQKENI. The CDR3 DNA sequence: TGTGCCAGCTCACCAGGAGCGGCCAAAAACATTCAGTACTTC. This codes for CASSPGAAKNIQYF. The variable domain in full, completed from reference TRBV18 and TRBJ2-4, reads NAGVMQNPRHLVRRRGQEARLRCSPMKGHSHVYWYRQLPEEGLKFMVYLQKENIIDESGMPKERFSAEFPKEGPSILRIQQVVRGDSAAYFCASSPGAAKNIQYFGAGTRLSVL.

V and J are TRBV7-2 and TRBJ2-7; 7 bases agree with TRBD1. With 3 bases clipped from V and 2 bases from J, the junction kept 7 bases outside the gene matches. This CDR3 contains 15 residues. CDR1 is SGHTA, CDR2 FQGNSA, per germline. The CDR3 DNA is TGTGCCAGCAGCTTGAGAGGGGGCGCCGCCTACGAGCAGTACTTC. This encodes CASSLRGGAAYEQYF.

The rearrangement joins TRBV28 to TRBJ2-5, with D maybe TRBD2 (6 bases). This CDR3 has 15 amino acids. CDR1 is MDHEN, CDR2 SYDVKM, per germline. With 2 bases removed from V and 3 bases from J, the gap between germline ends came to 13 bases. The chain's CDR3 is CASSLLGLNEETQYF. The CDR3 bases are TGTGCCAGCAGTTTACTCGGACTAAACGAAGAGACCCAGTACTTC.

The chain carries TRBV19 and TRBJ2-4; 10 bases agree with TRBD2. Germline-derived CDR1 and CDR2 are LNHDA and SQIVND (reference sequence). V dropped 5 bases and J dropped 1; count of bases not matched to a gene: 8. The CDR3 extends over 17 amino acids. The CDR3 DNA follows: TGTGCCAGTAGTGGTCTAGCGGGAGTAGTGGCCAAAAACATTCAGTACTTC. Its translation is CASSGLAGVVAKNIQYF.

This clonotype was detected a few times. This chain joins TRBV4-3 and TRBJ2-1; the match to TRBD2 covers 7 bases. This CDR3 is built from 20 residues. The junction had 14 bases not matched to a gene; V was cut back by 0 bases and J by 0 bases. Germline V gives CDR1 LGHNA, CDR2 YSLEER. Here the CDR3 DNA reads TGCGCCAGCAGCCAAGAGGTTGTGCGGGAGAGGTCCTTCTCCTACAATGAGCAGTTCTTC. This gives the protein CASSQEVVRERSFSYNEQFF.

The gene calls are TRBV2 and TRBJ2-1; 7 bases map to TRBD1. The J segment lost 4 bases and the V segment lost 8 bases, leaving 8 bases of the junction unmatched. The germline gives CDR1 SNHLY, CDR2 FYNNEI. There are 14 residues in the CDR3. The CDR3 nucleotides read TGTGCCAGCGAAGGGGACAGACAATACAATGAGCAGTTCTTC. Translation gives CASEGDRQYNEQFF.